What follows is one T cell receptor beta chain and its context. These data belong to a study of shared clonotypes between healthy human individuals. An assay was performed, and its level was deep. TCRdb's table, derived via immunoSEQ multiplex PCR, lists solely in-frame clones and lacks some. Of some 2,000,000 clones listed, roughly 95% were seen once; the top ten hold 0.13%. The CDR3 consists of 15 residues. Trimming took 3 bases from V and 3 from J; bases not matched to a gene: 4. CDR1 and CDR2 from the germline V gene are MGHDK and SYGVNS. The V and J genes are TRBV25-1 and TRBJ1-3, with TRBD1 identical over 8 bases. The clonotype comes from a man aged 18 to 30 in good health. Sequencing input: naive CD4+ T cells sorted from blood. Subset of the sample: CD45RA+ positively selected. The CDR3 coding sequence is TGTGCCAGCAGTGATGGCAGGGGGCTTGGAAACACCATATATTTT. Residues: CASSDGRGLGNTIYF.